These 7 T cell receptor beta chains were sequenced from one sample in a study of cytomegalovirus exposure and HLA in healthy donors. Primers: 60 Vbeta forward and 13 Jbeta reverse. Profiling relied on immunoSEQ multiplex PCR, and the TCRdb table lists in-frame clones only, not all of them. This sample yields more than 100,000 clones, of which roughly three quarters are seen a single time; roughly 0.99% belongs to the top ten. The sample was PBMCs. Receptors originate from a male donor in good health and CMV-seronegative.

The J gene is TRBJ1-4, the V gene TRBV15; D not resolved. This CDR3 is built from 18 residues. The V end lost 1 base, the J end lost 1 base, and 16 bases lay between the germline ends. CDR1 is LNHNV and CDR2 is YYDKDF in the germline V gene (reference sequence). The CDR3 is CATSRVIGSRRTNEKLFF. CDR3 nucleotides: TGTGCCACCAGCAGAGTGATCGGGTCTCGGCGAACTAATGAAAAACTGTTTTTT.

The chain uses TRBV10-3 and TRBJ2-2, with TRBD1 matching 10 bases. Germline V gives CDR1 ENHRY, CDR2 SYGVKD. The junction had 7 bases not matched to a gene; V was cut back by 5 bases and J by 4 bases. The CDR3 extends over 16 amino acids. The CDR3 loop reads CAISRPGQGSTGELFF. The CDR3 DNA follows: TGTGCCATCAGTCGCCCGGGACAGGGGAGCACCGGGGAGCTGTTTTTT.

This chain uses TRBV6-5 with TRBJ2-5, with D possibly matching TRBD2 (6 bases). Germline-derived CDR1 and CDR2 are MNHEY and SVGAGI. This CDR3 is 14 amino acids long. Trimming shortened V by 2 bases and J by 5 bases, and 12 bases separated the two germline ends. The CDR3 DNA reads TGTGCCAGCAGTTACGGCGGGGAAGCGGAGACCCAGTACTTC. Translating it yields CASSYGGEAETQYF.

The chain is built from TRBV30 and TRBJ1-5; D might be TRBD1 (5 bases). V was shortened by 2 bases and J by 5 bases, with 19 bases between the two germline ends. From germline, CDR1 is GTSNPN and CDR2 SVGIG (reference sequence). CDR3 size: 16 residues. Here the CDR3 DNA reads TGTGCCTGGAGTCCCAACTTCGGGGGGGACTATCAGCCCCAGCATTTT. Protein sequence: CAWSPNFGGDYQPQHF.

The CDR3 sequence is CASSRGESYEQYF. Written as DNA, the CDR3 is TGTGCCAGCAGCCGGGGAGAGTCCTACGAGCAGTACTTC. The chain couples TRBV7-2 to TRBJ2-7; TRBD2 is a possible D gene (5 bases). CDR3 length: 13 amino acids. Deletions cut 5 bases from V and 1 base from J, with 9 bases between. From germline, CDR1 is SGHTA and CDR2 FQGNSA. Drawing the rest from reference TRBV7-2 and TRBJ2-7, the complete variable domain is GAGVSQSPSNKVTEKGKDVELRCDPISGHTALYWYRQSLGQGLEFLIYFQGNSAPDKSGLPSDRFSAERTGGSVSTLTIQRTQQEDSAVYLCASSRGESYEQYFGPGTRLTVT.

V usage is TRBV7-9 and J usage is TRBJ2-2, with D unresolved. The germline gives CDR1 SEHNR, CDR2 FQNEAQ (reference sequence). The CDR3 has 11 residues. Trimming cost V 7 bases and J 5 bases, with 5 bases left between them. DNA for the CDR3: TGTGCCAGCATCCAAACCGGGGAGCTGTTTTTT. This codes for CASIQTGELFF.

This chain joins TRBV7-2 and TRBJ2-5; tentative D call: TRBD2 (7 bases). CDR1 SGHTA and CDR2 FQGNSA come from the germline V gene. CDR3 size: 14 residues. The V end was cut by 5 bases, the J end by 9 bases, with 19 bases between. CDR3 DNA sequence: TGTGCCAGCAGCCCAGCACAGGGAGGGGGACCCCAGTACTTC. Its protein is CASSPAQGGGPQYF.